This TCR beta chain was sequenced for a study of T cell changes during pregnancy in multiple sclerosis. The data were produced by immunoSEQ multiplex PCR, yet TCRdb's version contains in-frame clones alone and is incomplete. The data contain roughly 110,000 clones, about 89% of them singletons. This specimen was peripheral blood, taken before pregnancy. This TCR came from a female donor with multiple sclerosis, enrolled in a pregnancy study.

The CDR3 DNA sequence: TGTGCCAGCAGCTCTGGCGGGGACCAAGAGACCCAGTACTTC. Its translation: CASSSGGDQETQYF. The J gene is TRBJ2-5, the V gene TRBV7-8, with D possibly TRBD2 on 6 matching bases. This CDR3 has 14 residues. Trimming cost V 4 bases and J 0 bases, with 9 bases left between them. CDR1 and CDR2 from the germline V gene are SGHVS and FQNEAQ.